The next 14 T cell receptor beta chains were all read from a single sample in a study of monozygotic twins with inflammatory bowel disease. After re-calling the 5' RACE reads, TCRdb lists one entry per CDR3 protein, DNA absent. The sample table includes about 160,000 distinct CDR3 sequences. The specimen was blood. These receptors were collected from a human donor with ulcerative colitis or Crohn's disease, or a healthy co-twin of an affected twin (not recorded which).

This chain links TRBV5-1 with TRBJ2-5; TCRdb designates TRBD2, a call that cannot be tested without DNA. CDR1 SGHRS and CDR2 YFSETQ come from the germline V gene. This CDR3 region has 16 residues. The CDR3 sequence: CASSFGGRAREETQYF.

The chain links TRBV5-1 to TRBJ2-1; TCRdb outputs TRBD2, but without DNA this stays unchecked. The length of the CDR3 is 15 residues. The germline CDR1 and CDR2 sequences are SGHRS and YFSETQ. CDR3: CASSLRRDGRTEQFF.

This rearrangement joins TRBV29-1 to TRBJ1-1; TCRdb calls TRBD1, which cannot be checked without DNA. This CDR3 region has 15 residues. CDR1 SQVTM and CDR2 ANQGSEA come from the germline V gene. CDR3 region: CSVGRTNRGYTEAFF.

This chain links TRBV5-1 with TRBJ2-2. CDR1 is SGHRS, CDR2 YFSETQ, per germline. The CDR3 has 15 amino acids. The CDR3 protein is CASSLPPENTGELFF.

The chain carries TRBV10-3 and TRBJ2-1; TCRdb names TRBD2, which stays unverified in the absence of DNA. The CDR3 covers 14 residues. The V gene's germline CDR1 is ENHRY and CDR2 SYGVKD. The CDR3: CATIAGGGLDEQFF.

V and J are TRBV28 and TRBJ2-7; TCRdb picks TRBD2, but there is no DNA to check that call. Looked up from germline, CDR1 is MDHEN and CDR2 is SYDVKM. The CDR3 loop spans 11 amino acids. CDR3: CASAGVDEQYF. Based on the CDR3 plus reference TRBV28 and TRBJ2-7, the full variable domain is DVKVTQSSRYLVKRTGEKVFLECVQDMDHENMFWYRQDPGLGLRLIYFSYDVKMKEKGDIPEGYSVSREKKERFSLILESASTNQTSMYLCASAGVDEQYFGPGTRLTVT.

V and J are TRBV6-1 and TRBJ2-7; TCRdb calls TRBD2, which cannot be checked without DNA. The CDR3 covers 15 residues. Germline V CDR1 and CDR2: MNHNS, SASEGT. Here the CDR3 reads CASSDFSGRAGEQYF.

The chain couples TRBV9 to TRBJ1-4. The CDR3 extends over 14 amino acids. CDR1 is SGDLS and CDR2 is YYNGEE in the germline V gene. The CDR3 spells CASSVATGNEKLFF.

The J gene is TRBJ2-5, the V gene TRBV24-1; TCRdb names TRBD1, which stays unverified in the absence of DNA. The V gene's germline CDR1 is KGHDR and CDR2 SFDVKD. This CDR3 comprises 15 residues. The CDR3 region is CATSGGRTVQETQYF.

This rearrangement joins TRBV6-1 to TRBJ1-2; TCRdb proposes TRBD1, but this gene call is untestable without DNA. Germline CDR1 and CDR2: MNHNS and SASEGT. The CDR3 has 14 residues. CDR3 residues: CASSGQGSDYGYTF.

The chain links TRBV7-6 to TRBJ2-4; TCRdb's D gene call, TRBD1, goes unchecked for lack of DNA. CDR1 SGHVS and CDR2 FNYEAQ come from the germline V gene. This CDR3 comprises 16 residues. CDR3 region: CASSLEGGARSNIQYF. Drawing the rest from reference TRBV7-6 and TRBJ2-4, the complete variable domain is GAGVSQSPRYKVTKRGQDVALRCDPISGHVSLYWYRQALGQGPEFLTYFNYEAQQDKSGLPNDRFSAERPEGSISTLTIQRTEQRDSAMYRCASSLEGGARSNIQYFGAGTRLSVL.

This rearrangement joins TRBV3-1 to TRBJ2-1; without DNA, the TCRdb call of TRBD2 cannot be checked. The CDR3 covers 12 residues. CDR1 and CDR2 (germline): LGHDT, YNNKEL (reference sequence). CDR3 loop: CASSQGGRKVFF.

The J gene is TRBJ2-7, the V gene TRBV4-2. The CDR3 is made up of 14 amino acids. Germline V gives CDR1 LGHNA, CDR2 YNFKEQ. The CDR3 loop is CASSQVDGAYEQYF.

CDR3 residues: CSARAGGNEKLFF. V and J are TRBV20-1 and TRBJ1-4. Germline V CDR1 and CDR2: DFQATT, SNEGSKA (reference sequence). This CDR3 is built from 13 residues.